This is a list of T cell receptor beta chains from one sample in a study of cytomegalovirus exposure and HLA in healthy donors. Clones were read by immunoSEQ multiplex PCR, and TCRdb kept only the in-frame ones, dropping some. This sample carries around 55,000 clones, more than 80% of them seen once, and the ten largest clones take about 3%. Specimen: PBMCs. These receptors were collected from a man aged 18 to 30 in good health and CMV-seronegative. The CDR3 runs from the conserved cysteine through the conserved F or W. The D gene is left open where the match is weak. Clone size appears in some rows only: once, few, many, or a class for an expanded clone.

D	size	V	J	CDR3	DNA
NA	NA	TRBV7-9	TRBJ2-7	CASSLEGGDEQYF	TGTGCCAGCAGCTTGGAGGGGGGGGACGAGCAGTACTTC
NA	NA	TRBV5-1	TRBJ2-7	CASSLELAVYYEQYF	TGCGCCAGCAGCTTGGAACTAGCTGTATACTACGAGCAGTACTTC
TRBD1	NA	TRBV2	TRBJ1-5	CASSGLTGANQPQHF	TGTGCCAGCAGTGGCCTCACAGGGGCCAATCAGCCCCAGCATTTT
NA	few	TRBV5-1	TRBJ2-7	CASSLSGSSYEWQYF	TGCGCCAGCAGCTTGAGCGGAAGCTCCTACGAGTGGCAGTACTTC
TRBD2	NA	TRBV29-1	TRBJ2-1	CSVEWLAGEDEQFF	TGCAGCGTTGAGTGGCTAGCGGGAGAAGATGAGCAGTTCTTC
NA	NA	TRBV5-1	TRBJ2-1	CASSGSSSSQYNEQFF	TGCGCCAGCAGCGGGTCCTCTAGCAGCCAATACAATGAGCAGTTCTTC
TRBD1	NA	TRBV15	TRBJ2-1	CATSIDRAPYNEQFF	TGTGCCACCAGTATCGACAGGGCACCCTACAATGAGCAGTTCTTC
TRBD1	NA	TRBV11-2	TRBJ2-2	CASSSLTGGAGELFF	TGTGCTAGCAGCAGCCTGACAGGGGGGGCCGGGGAGCTGTTTTTT
TRBD1	NA	TRBV6-1	TRBJ1-1	CASSVGTANTEAFF	TGTGCCAGCAGTGTTGGGACAGCGAACACTGAAGCTTTCTTT
TRBD2	NA	TRBV28	TRBJ2-5	CASSLSGGGRLQETQYF	TGTGCCAGCAGTTTAAGCGGGGGCGGTAGGCTTCAAGAGACCCAGTACTTC
TRBD2	NA	TRBV29-1	TRBJ2-7	CSAQGTSGNSRYEQYF	TGCAGCGCACAAGGGACTAGCGGGAACTCAAGGTACGAGCAGTACTTC
NA	NA	TRBV5-1	TRBJ2-5	CASSFAPGETQYF	TGCGCCAGCAGCTTCGCCCCGGGGGAGACCCAGTACTTC
TRBD1	NA	TRBV6-1	TRBJ1-5	CASSLTGSGNQPQHF	TGTGCCAGCAGTTTGACAGGGTCCGGCAATCAGCCCCAGCATTTT
NA	NA	TRBV28	TRBJ1-1	CASRPQMNTEAFF	TGTGCCAGCAGGCCTCAGATGAACACTGAAGCTTTCTTT
NA	NA	TRBV5-1	TRBJ2-5	CASSLGSGQETQYF	TGCGCCAGCAGCTTAGGGAGCGGTCAAGAGACCCAGTACTTC
NA	NA	TRBV6-5	TRBJ2-2	CASSRLTLNTGELFF	TGTGCCAGCAGCCGACTAACTCTCAACACCGGGGAGCTGTTTTTT
NA	NA	TRBV18	TRBJ1-1	CASSPISGGTEAFF	TGTGCCAGCTCACCTATCTCTGGGGGGACTGAAGCTTTCTTT
NA	NA	TRBV20-1	TRBJ1-2	CSAVVDGYTF	TGCAGTGCGGTAGTAGATGGCTACACCTTC
TRBD1	once	TRBV28	TRBJ2-7	CASSLYRGYEQYF	TGTGCCAGCAGTCTATACAGGGGGTACGAGCAGTACTTC
NA	NA	TRBV27	TRBJ2-5	CASSLGGGGVWETQYF	TGTGCCAGCAGTTTAGGTGGCGGCGGGGTCTGGGAGACCCAGTACTTC
TRBD2	NA	TRBV11-2	TRBJ2-7	CASSLTSGASYEQYF	TGTGCCAGCAGCTTAACTAGCGGGGCTTCCTACGAGCAGTACTTC
TRBD2	NA	TRBV29-1	TRBJ2-2	CSVPRSLAGGGTGELFF	TGCAGCGTTCCCCGATCACTAGCGGGAGGCGGCACCGGGGAGCTGTTTTTT
NA	NA	TRBV4-1	TRBJ1-5	CASSQAGPSNQPQHF	TGCGCCAGCAGCCAGGCGGGGCCTAGCAATCAGCCCCAGCATTTT
TRBD1	once	TRBV7-9	TRBJ2-7	CASSNWDRVEEQYF	TGTGCCAGCAGCAACTGGGACAGGGTAGAGGAGCAGTACTTC
TRBD1	few	TRBV6-4	TRBJ2-1	CASSPGTGGYNEQFF	TGTGCCAGCAGCCCCGGGACAGGGGGCTACAATGAGCAGTTCTTC
NA	NA	TRBV4-1	TRBJ1-1	CASSQGTGRLASAFF	TGCGCCAGCAGCCAAGGTACGGGTAGGCTTGCAAGCGCTTTCTTT